These 10 T cell receptor beta chains were all obtained from the same sample, sequenced in a study of blood T cell repertoires in COVID-19 (dated by TCRdb to 2018 to 2021). The library was obtained by the immunoSEQ multiplex PCR assay. Here the immuneACCESS table is served through TCRdb, limited to in-frame sequences with V and J called. Missing clones are a known gap in these copies; in checked studies unresolved V genes cover under half, and the rest lacks a known reason. The sample table records 140,000 to 150,000 clones; approximately 80% of these occur just once. The biggest ten clones account for approximately 5% of the sample. Sequenced sample: peripheral blood. These receptors were obtained from a human donor in a cohort sampled during active COVID-19.

This clone was seen a few times. The rearrangement joins TRBV7-9 to TRBJ1-2; D perhaps matches TRBD1 (6 bases). The CDR3 sequence is 14 residues long. The V gene's germline CDR1 is SEHNR and CDR2 FQNEAQ (reference sequence). Deletions cut 5 bases from V and 5 bases from J, with 15 bases between. CDR3 region: CASSAAGDPYGYTF. CDR3 bases: TGTGCCAGCAGCGCGGCAGGGGACCCATATGGCTACACCTTC.

This clone was picked up a small number of times. The V gene is TRBV2, the J gene TRBJ2-3, with D possibly matching TRBD2 (6 bases). CDR3 length equals 15 residues. In germline, CDR1 is SNHLY, CDR2 FYNNEI. V was pared by 4 bases and J by 2 bases, with 13 bases between. The DNA for the CDR3 is TGTGCCAGCAGTGTTTCCGGGGGTTCCACAGATACGCAGTATTTT. The encoded protein is CASSVSGGSTDTQYF. Drawing the rest from reference TRBV2 and TRBJ2-3, the complete variable domain is EPEVTQTPSHQVTQMGQEVILRCVPISNHLYFYWYRQILGQKVEFLVSFYNNEISEKSEIFDDQFSVERPDGSNFTLKIRSTKLEDSAMYFCASSVSGGSTDTQYFGPGTRLTVL.

The chain joins TRBV3-1 (or the pseudogene TRBV3-2) to TRBJ2-7; D is uncertain. The germline gives CDR1 LGHDT, CDR2 YNNKEL (reference sequence). Trimming left V 5 bases short and J 3 bases short, with 11 bases between. The CDR3 contains 13 residues. The CDR3 protein is CASSAGPVYEQYF. The CDR3 region has the DNA TGTGCCAGCAGCGCCGGTCCCGTCTACGAGCAGTACTTC.

The chain uses TRBV3-1 (or the pseudogene TRBV3-2) and TRBJ2-1; 7 positions match TRBD2. V lost 4 bases and J lost 7; bases outside the gene matches: 13. CDR1 is LGHDT and CDR2 is YNNKEL in the germline V gene (reference sequence). The CDR3 covers 16 residues. This CDR3 is CASSRKPGGMRNEQFF. The CDR3 DNA follows: TGTGCCAGCAGCCGGAAACCGGGGGGAATGAGGAATGAGCAGTTCTTC.

This rearrangement joins TRBV28 to TRBJ2-2; possibly TRBD2 for D (6 bases). Germline-derived CDR1 and CDR2 are MDHEN and SYDVKM. CDR3 length: 15 residues. V shed 5 bases and J shed 2 bases, with 12 bases lying between them. The CDR3 region has the DNA TGTGCCAGCAGTCTCCCGGGACTTAACACCGGGGAGCTGTTTTTT. Its protein is CASSLPGLNTGELFF.

This chain connects TRBV10-3 to TRBJ2-1, with D maybe TRBD2 (5 bases). Trimming pared 0 bases from V and 9 bases from J, leaving 12 bases between. The CDR3 extends over 14 amino acids. Germline V gene sequence: CDR1 ENHRY, CDR2 SYGVKD. In DNA, the CDR3 is TGTGCCATCAGTGAGTCGATCGGGGTTGGTGAGCAGTTCTTC. Residues: CAISESIGVGEQFF.

The genes are TRBV5-6 and TRBJ1-1, with 7 bases lining up with TRBD1. This CDR3 contains 14 residues. Germline values: CDR1 SGHDT, CDR2 YYEEEE. V was clipped by 2 bases and J by 2 bases; unmatched bases: 3. CDR3 nucleotides: TGTGCCAGCAGCTTCGGGACAGACAACACTGAAGCTTTCTTT. This sequence encodes CASSFGTDNTEAFF.

DNA of the CDR3: TGTGCCAGCAGCTTACAGATTGAAGCTTTCTTT. As protein: CASSLQIEAFF. This chain joins TRBV11-2 and TRBJ1-1; no clear D gene. Germline values: CDR1 SGHAT, CDR2 FQNNGV. Trimming cost V 2 bases and J 7 bases, with 5 bases left between them. The CDR3 contains 11 residues.

The sample holds one count of this clone. V and J are TRBV6-5 and TRBJ2-2, with unresolved D. Germline values: CDR1 MNHEY, CDR2 SVGAGI. V was pared by 5 bases and J by 8 bases, with 9 bases between. The CDR3 is 12 amino acids. As DNA, the CDR3 is TGTGCCAGCAGTACACGGGTGGGGGAGCTGTTTTTT. Translated: CASSTRVGELFF.

The V call is TRBV9, the J call TRBJ2-3; 13 positions agree with TRBD2. CDR1 is SGDLS and CDR2 is YYNGEE in the germline V gene. Losses at the gene ends were 1 base for V and 6 bases for J; bases not matched to a gene: 8. There are 17 residues in the CDR3. The CDR3: CASSVRTSGSLLDTQYF. The CDR3 coding sequence is TGTGCCAGCAGCGTAAGGACTAGCGGGAGCCTTTTGGATACGCAGTATTTT.